This TCR beta chain was documented in a study of molecular identifiers for immune sequencing clone quantification. Study-level results: Over 97% of CMV-specific effector molecules, but under 1% of naive ones, were in clones above 20 copies. Underestimated sizes of highly expanded clones could result from identical TCR molecules that share a barcode.

Using a CD8+CD4-CCR7+CD45RA+ phenotype, naive CD8 T cells were sorted. Previously published methods and listed TCR primers were used for the bulk TCR libraries. TCRdb processed the PCR reads anew with MiXCR; each CDR3 protein has one entry. In the table there are 400,000 to 600,000 distinct CDR3 sequences, roughly 24% of which are singletons. The CDR3 spans 14 residues. Looked up from germline, CDR1 is DFQATT and CDR2 is SNEGSKA (reference sequence). Between the trimmed V and J ends, which lost 5 bases and 7 bases, there was a span of 20 bases. About this clonotype: Antigen unknown. In this CDR3 the conserved last residue, phenylalanine or tryptophan, is missing, so a read error is likely.

The chain joins TRBV20-1 to TRBJ2-5, with D perhaps matching TRBD1 (5 bases). This TCR came from a human donor in good health. Some libraries in this study had Jurkat cell RNA spiked in. Material: naive CD8+ T cells from blood, with Jurkat cell RNA spiked in. Stated subset: FACS-sorted CD8+CD4-CCR7+CD45RA+ naive T cells. CDR3 amino acids: CSAPGSQEEVTQYL. The CDR3 region has the DNA TGCAGTGCTCCAGGGTCCCAAGAGGAAGTGACCCAGTACCTC.